One sample yielded the 8 T cell receptor beta chains listed below, sequenced in a study of control samples from healthy donors and cancer patients. Some clones are missing from TCRdb's copy, which holds only in-frame ones; the method was immunoSEQ multiplex PCR. This sample has about 96,000 clones, with 85% to 95% found just once. The sequenced material came from blood. These receptors all stem from a man aged 18-30 years in good health.

The gene calls are TRBV28 and TRBJ1-1; 10 nucleotides match TRBD1. The trim removed 2 bases at V and 0 bases at J, leaving 6 bases unmatched. Germline CDR1 is MDHEN and CDR2 is SYDVKM. The CDR3 consists of 17 residues. CDR3 sequence reads: CASSLRDRGLMNTEAFF. The CDR3 nucleotides read TGTGCCAGCAGTTTAAGGGACAGGGGTCTAATGAACACTGAAGCTTTCTTT.

The chain is built from TRBV2 and TRBJ1-2; no clear D gene. The germline gives CDR1 SNHLY, CDR2 FYNNEI. Trimming shortened V by 6 bases and J by 4 bases, and 3 bases separated the two germline ends. The CDR3 covers 10 residues. The CDR3 sequence is CASRTYGYTF. DNA of the CDR3: TGTGCCAGCAGGACCTATGGCTACACCTTC.

V gene TRBV9 combines with J gene TRBJ2-7, with 8 bases fitting TRBD1. The germline CDR1 and CDR2 sequences are SGDLS and YYNGEE. V shed 0 bases, J shed 3 bases, and the junction held 5 bases outside the gene matches. This CDR3 contains 15 residues. CDR3 nucleotides: TGTGCCAGCAGCGTAGGGGGACAGGCTTACTACGAGCAGTACTTC. As protein: CASSVGGQAYYEQYF. Filled out from reference TRBV9 and TRBJ2-7, the complete variable domain reads DSGVTQTPKHLITATGQRVTLRCSPRSGDLSVYWYQQSLDQGLQFLIQYYNGEERAKGNILERFSAQQFPDLHSELNLSSLELGDSALYFCASSVGGQAYYEQYFGPGTRLTVT.

This sequence joins TRBV5-5 and TRBJ1-1; D gene ambiguous. The V end lost 0 bases, the J end lost 4 bases, and 7 bases lay between the germline ends. Germline CDR1 reads SGHKS; CDR2 reads YYEKEE (reference sequence). The CDR3 totals 13 residues. In DNA form, the CDR3 reads TGTGCCAGCAGCTTGGAATGGACCACTGAAGCTTTCTTT. Translated, it gives CASSLEWTTEAFF.

The rearrangement links TRBV6-5 to TRBJ2-7; no reliable D call. V lost 5 bases, J lost 12 bases, and 23 bases lay in between. CDR3 length: 14 amino acids. Germline V CDR1 and CDR2: MNHEY, SVGAGI. The CDR3 DNA reads TGTGCCAGCAGTCGACAATTCCCCTTGGGCAGGCGGTACTTC. Translated, it gives CASSRQFPLGRRYF.

This clone was counted once. V is TRBV30 and J is TRBJ1-5; D gene ambiguous. CDR1 and CDR2 from the germline V gene are GTSNPN and SVGIG (reference sequence). The CDR3 length is 14 residues. The V and J ends lost 2 bases and 6 bases respectively, with 14 bases between them. The CDR3 protein is CAWSSQRGGQPQHF. CDR3 bases: TGTGCCTGGAGTTCTCAGCGAGGTGGTCAGCCCCAGCATTTT.

The chain links TRBV27 to TRBJ1-2; the match to TRBD1 covers 7 bases. The V and J ends lost 6 bases and 5 bases, in that order; junction bases with no gene match: 3. CDR1 is MNHEY, CDR2 SMNVEV, per germline (reference sequence). There are 12 residues in the CDR3. CDR3 region: CASSTTGYGYTF. The CDR3 DNA reads as TGTGCCAGCAGCACGACAGGGTATGGCTACACCTTC.

The V gene is TRBV9, the J gene TRBJ2-5; weak D call: TRBD1 (5 bases). This CDR3 has 13 residues. Between the trimmed V and J ends, which lost 4 bases and 0 bases, there was a span of 7 bases. CDR1 SGDLS and CDR2 YYNGEE come from the germline V gene. CDR3 residues: CASSLDNQETQYF. The CDR3 DNA follows: TGTGCCAGCAGCCTGGACAACCAAGAGACCCAGTACTTC.